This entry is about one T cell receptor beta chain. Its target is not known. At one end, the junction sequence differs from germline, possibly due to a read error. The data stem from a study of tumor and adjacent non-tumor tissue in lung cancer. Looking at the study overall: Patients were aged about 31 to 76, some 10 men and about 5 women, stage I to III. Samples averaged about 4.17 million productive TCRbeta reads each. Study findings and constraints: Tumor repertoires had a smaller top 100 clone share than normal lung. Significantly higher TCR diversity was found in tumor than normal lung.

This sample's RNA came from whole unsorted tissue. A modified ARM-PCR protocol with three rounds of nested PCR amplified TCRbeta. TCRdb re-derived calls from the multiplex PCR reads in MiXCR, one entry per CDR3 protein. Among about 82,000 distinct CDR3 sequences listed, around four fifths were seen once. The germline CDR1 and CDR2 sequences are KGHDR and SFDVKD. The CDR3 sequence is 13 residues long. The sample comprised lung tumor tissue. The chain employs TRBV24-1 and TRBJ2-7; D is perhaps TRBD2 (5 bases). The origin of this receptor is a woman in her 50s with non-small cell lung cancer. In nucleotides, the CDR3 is TGTACCACCTCGAGGACTGGCGACTACGAGCAGTACTTC. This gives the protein CTTSRTGDYEQYF.